One sample yielded the 9 T cell receptor beta chains listed below, sequenced in a study of blood T cell repertoires in COVID-19. TCRdb's table, derived via immunoSEQ multiplex PCR, lists solely in-frame clones and lacks some. Among fewer than 200,000 clones listed, 80% to 90% were seen once. Sequencing was performed on peripheral blood. Receptors originate from a man in his forties with acute or convalescent COVID-19.

The chain carries TRBV7-4 and TRBJ2-5; D is unclear. The CDR3 extends over 13 amino acids. Germline CDR1 SGHVT, CDR2 SQSDAQ. Trimming left V 5 bases short and J 5 bases short, with 12 bases between. In DNA, the CDR3 is TGTGCCAGCAGCCCTGCCGCCGGGGAGACCCAGTACTTC. It translates to CASSPAAGETQYF.

This chain joins TRBV7-2 and TRBJ2-2; TRBD2 matches 9 bases. This CDR3 is built from 18 residues. V lost 1 base, J lost 3 bases, and 9 bases stayed unmatched. Germline lookup yields CDR1 SGHTA and CDR2 FQGNSA. In DNA form, the CDR3 reads TGTGCCAGCAGCTTAGACCACGCGGGGGGGCAGGACACCGGGGAGCTGTTTTTT. It codes for CASSLDHAGGQDTGELFF.

This clone appeared a few times. The rearrangement joins TRBV30 to TRBJ1-2; D is perhaps TRBD1 (6 bases). Germline lookup yields CDR1 GTSNPN and CDR2 SVGIG (reference sequence). The V gene lost 5 bases and the J gene lost 8 bases, with 12 bases spanning the gap. The CDR3 is 11 residues long. The CDR3 DNA reads as TGTGCCTGGTCTGGGGGCTTCGGCTACACCTTC. This encodes CAWSGGFGYTF.

The chain joins TRBV5-6 to TRBJ1-4; 8 nucleotides match TRBD1. Trimming removed 0 bases from V and 7 bases from J; junction bases left unmatched: 5. This CDR3 is built from 15 residues. Germline V gene lookup returns CDR1 SGHDT and CDR2 YYEEEE. CDR3 in amino acids: CASSLEAGGTEKLFF. The CDR3 DNA follows: TGTGCCAGCAGCTTGGAGGCAGGGGGCACTGAAAAACTGTTTTTT.

The chain combines TRBV5-1 with TRBJ2-1; 8 bases map to TRBD1. CDR3 length equals 14 residues. J gave up 4 bases and V 5 bases, and 5 bases lay outside the gene matches. Germline loops: CDR1 SGHRS, CDR2 YFSETQ. The CDR3 bases are TGCGCCAGCAGGGCGGGACAGGATTACAATGAGCAGTTCTTC. Residues: CASRAGQDYNEQFF.

The chain carries TRBV27 and TRBJ1-1; 11 positions match TRBD1. The V gene end was trimmed by 5 bases and the J gene end by 6 bases; junction bases not matched to a gene: 8. CDR1 is MNHEY, CDR2 SMNVEV, per germline (reference sequence). The CDR3 length is 15 residues. CDR3: CASSRPGTGGSEAFF. CDR3 DNA sequence: TGTGCCAGCAGTAGACCCGGGACAGGGGGTTCTGAAGCTTTCTTT.

The V call is TRBV5-4, the J call TRBJ1-6; 7 nucleotides match TRBD1. V trimming: 0 bases; J trimming: 12 bases; junction bases outside the gene matches: 3. The CDR3 sequence is 13 residues long. Germline lookup yields CDR1 SGHNT and CDR2 YYREEE (reference sequence). As DNA, the CDR3 is TGTGCCAGCAGCTTGGAACAGGGGCTACCCCTCCACTTT. Amino acids: CASSLEQGLPLHF.

This rearrangement joins TRBV5-5 to TRBJ1-1, with 7 nucleotides matching TRBD1. Germline V gene data show CDR1 as SGHKS and CDR2 as YYEKEE (reference sequence). CDR3 length: 13 residues. Trimming took 2 bases from V and 10 from J; bases not matched to a gene: 8. CDR3 bases: TGTGCCAGCAGCTTAGAGACAGGGCTGGGAGCTTTCTTT. This gives the protein CASSLETGLGAFF.

The chain has TRBV28 and TRBJ2-1; possible D gene TRBD1, 5 bases. Germline V CDR1 and CDR2: MDHEN, SYDVKM. The CDR3 sequence is 16 residues long. Trimming cost V 2 bases and J 5 bases, with 16 bases left between them. The CDR3 is CASSLGLGVPDNEQFF. CDR3 DNA: TGTGCCAGCAGTTTAGGGCTAGGGGTACCCGACAATGAGCAGTTCTTC.